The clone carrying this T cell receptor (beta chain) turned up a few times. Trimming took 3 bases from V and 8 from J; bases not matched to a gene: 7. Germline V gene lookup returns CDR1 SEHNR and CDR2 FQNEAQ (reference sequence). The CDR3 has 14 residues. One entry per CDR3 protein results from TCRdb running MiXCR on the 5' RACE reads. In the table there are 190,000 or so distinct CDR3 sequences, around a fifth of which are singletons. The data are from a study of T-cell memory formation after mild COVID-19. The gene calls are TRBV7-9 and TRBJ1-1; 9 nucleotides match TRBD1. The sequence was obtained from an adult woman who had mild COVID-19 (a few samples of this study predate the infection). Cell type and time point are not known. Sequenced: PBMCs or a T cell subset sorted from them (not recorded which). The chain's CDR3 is CASSFRTGEPEAFF. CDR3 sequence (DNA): TGTGCCAGCAGCTTCCGGACAGGGGAACCCGAAGCTTTCTTT.